A selection of T cell receptor beta chains follows, all from one sample in a study. TCRdb redid the calling of the 5' RACE reads with MiXCR, one entry per CDR3 protein. The table has 35,000 to 55,000 distinct CDR3 sequences, 22% seen once. Input material: Tregs sorted from a lymph node. The receptors stem from a female donor with breast cancer. Both conserved end residues are part of each CDR3. The D gene is left open where the match is weak. Size values are once, few and many counts, or a class for expanded clones, and some rows have none.

-,TRBV10-3,TRBJ1-1,-,TGTGCCATCAGTGAGTCATCAGGGAAAACACTGAACACTGAAGCTTTCTTT,CAISESSGKTLNTEAFF
-,TRBV29-1,TRBJ2-1,many,TGCAGCTCCTGGGACCGAACGAATGAGCAGTTCTTC,CSSWDRTNEQFF
-,TRBV27,TRBJ2-1,-,TGTGCCAGCAGTCCCTTAGGGGCACCCTACAATGAGCAGTTCTTC,CASSPLGAPYNEQFF
-,TRBV15,TRBJ2-2,few,TGTGCCACCAGCGGTTACGGGATGCACACCGGGGAGCTGTTTTTT,CATSGYGMHTGELFF
TRBD2,TRBV20-1,TRBJ2-5,few,TGCAGTGCTAGATTCGGGAGGGAGCTAGAGACCCAGTACTTC,CSARFGRELETQYF
TRBD1,TRBV5-1,TRBJ2-7,-,TGCGCCAGCAGCTCCGGGACAGGCAACTACGAGCAGTACTTC,CASSSGTGNYEQYF
TRBD2,TRBV4-2,TRBJ2-2,-,TGTGCCAGCAGCCAAGAGGCTAGCGGGATACGGACCGGGGAGCTGTTTTTT,CASSQEASGIRTGELFF
-,TRBV4-1,TRBJ1-5,-,TGCGCCAGCAGCCAGGTTCAGCCCAGGGGTGGGCCCCAGCATTTT,CASSQVQPRGGPQHF
TRBD1,TRBV20-1,TRBJ1-1,many,TGCAGTGCTCGCCGGGACAGGGGTGTGGCTGAAGCTTTCTTT,CSARRDRGVAEAFF
TRBD2,TRBV3-1,TRBJ2-1,few,TGTGCCAGCAGCCAAGATCTGGCGGGAGGCCTTTACAATGAGCAGTTCTTC,CASSQDLAGGLYNEQFF
-,TRBV6-1,TRBJ2-3,many,TGTGCCAGTGAGGGAGAGACAGATACGCAGTATTTT,CASEGETDTQYF
TRBD2,TRBV3-1,TRBJ2-5,-,TGTGCCAGCAGGCCTTTGGCGGGAGTCAGAGAGACCCAGTACTTC,CASRPLAGVRETQYF
TRBD2,TRBV6-5,TRBJ2-2,many,TGTGCCAGCTCTCGACTAGCAGGAACCGGGGAGCTGTTTTTT,CASSRLAGTGELFF
TRBD1,TRBV3-1,TRBJ2-3,few,TGTGCCAGCAGCCTATCCGGGACAGGGCCAGATACGCAGTATTTT,CASSLSGTGPDTQYF
-,TRBV7-3,TRBJ2-2,few,TGTGCCAGCAGCTCTAGGGTTAGCGGGGAGCTGTTTTTT,CASSSRVSGELFF
TRBD1,TRBV6-6,TRBJ1-2,-,TGTGCCAGCAGAGCGGACAGGACATATGGCTACACCTTC,CASRADRTYGYTF
TRBD2,TRBV28,TRBJ2-2,few,TGTGCCAGCAGTTTACCTGGCGGGAGGAACACCGGGGAGCTGTTTTTT,CASSLPGGRNTGELFF
-,TRBV18,TRBJ2-7,many,TGTGCCAGCTCTGCGGGGCAGGGGGCCTACGAGCAGTACTTC,CASSAGQGAYEQYF
-,TRBV7-9,TRBJ1-5,-,TGTGCCAGCAGCTTGGGGGATCAGCCCCAGCATTTT,CASSLGDQPQHF
-,TRBV4-1,TRBJ1-6,few,TGCGCCAGCAGCCAAGATTCCGGCAACGGGCGTTCACCCCTCCACTTT,CASSQDSGNGRSPLHF
-,TRBV12-3/TRBV12-4,TRBJ2-3,many,TGTGCCAGCCAAAGGGGCAGGAGGGTAGATACGCAGTATTTT,CASQRGRRVDTQYF
TRBD2,TRBV5-1,TRBJ2-7,-,TGCGCCAGCAGCTGGTCTAGCGGGGCCACCTACGAGCAGTACTTC,CASSWSSGATYEQYF
-,TRBV5-1,TRBJ1-2,many,TGCGCCAGCAGCTTGGGGGGAACAGAGAACTATGGCTACACCTTC,CASSLGGTENYGYTF
-,TRBV6-1,TRBJ2-3,-,TGTGCCAGCGAATTGGGCAGCCTCACAGATACGCAGTATTTT,CASELGSLTDTQYF
-,TRBV20-1,TRBJ1-6,-,TGCAGTGCCTCAAACCCGGGGAGGTGGGGTTCACCCCTCCACTTT,CSASNPGRWGSPLHF
-,TRBV5-1,TRBJ2-7,-,TGCGCCAGCAGCCGCCTGGGCCCGGACGAGCAGTACTTC,CASSRLGPDEQYF
TRBD2,TRBV5-1,TRBJ2-1,few,TGCGCCAGCAGTACCGGGACTAGCGGGATTCGATGGGAGCAGTTCTTC,CASSTGTSGIRWEQFF
-,TRBV27,TRBJ2-7,-,TGTACCAGCAGAGGGGCAGGGGCATTGTACTACGAGCAGTACTTC,CTSRGAGALYYEQYF
-,TRBV6-2/TRBV6-3,TRBJ1-1,many,TGTGCCAGCAGTTACTCGGACAACATTAGGGTAACGGTCAGGTGGAACACTGAAGCTTTCTTT,CASSYSDNIRVTVRWNTEAFF
TRBD1,TRBV5-1,TRBJ2-7,many,TGCGCCAGCAGCTGGACGACAGGGGGCCCCTACGAGCAGTACTTC,CASSWTTGGPYEQYF